This T cell receptor beta chain was obtained from a study of blood T cells in healthy people across ages. Study context: About one barcoded TCR beta cDNA was captured per two T cells.

V shed 2 bases and J shed 5 bases, with 13 bases lying between them. There are 14 residues in the CDR3. The germline gives CDR1 DFQATT, CDR2 SNEGSKA (reference sequence). The second PCR ran about 6 to 12 cycles with a sample-barcoded 5' primer and J-beta primers. No fewer than 3 million CDR3-containing paired-end reads came from each sample. Using its own MiXCR run on the 5' RACE reads, TCRdb lists one record per CDR3 protein. The table has roughly 900,000 distinct CDR3 sequences, about 28% seen once. Roughly 9.2 milliliters of peripheral blood were drawn from each donor into EDTA-treated tubes. This clonotype was detected many times. As yet, its antigen is unknown. Overall study findings and caveats: As naive T cell percentage varied, TCR beta diversity correlated strongly with it.

The sequenced sample was blood. The rearrangement links TRBV20-1 to TRBJ2-1, with D possibly TRBD1 on 6 matching bases. The receptor's source is a woman aged 80 or older in good health. The CDR3 region is CSARSRTDNNEQFF. The CDR3 DNA reads as TGCAGTGCTAGATCCAGGACAGATAACAATGAGCAGTTCTTC.